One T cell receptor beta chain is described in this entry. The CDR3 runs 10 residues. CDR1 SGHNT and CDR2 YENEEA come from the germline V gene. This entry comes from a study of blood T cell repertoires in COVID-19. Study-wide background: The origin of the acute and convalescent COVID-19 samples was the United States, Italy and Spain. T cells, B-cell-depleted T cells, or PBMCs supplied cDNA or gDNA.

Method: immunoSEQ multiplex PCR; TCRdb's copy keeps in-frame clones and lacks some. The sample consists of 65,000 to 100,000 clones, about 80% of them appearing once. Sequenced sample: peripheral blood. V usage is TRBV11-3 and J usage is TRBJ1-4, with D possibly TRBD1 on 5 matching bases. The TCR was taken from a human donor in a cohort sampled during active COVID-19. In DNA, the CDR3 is TGTGTTAGGGGAAATGAAAAACTGTTTTTT. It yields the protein CVRGNEKLFF.